The entry below gives a single T cell receptor beta chain sequence along with its context. The sample is drawn from a study of T-cell reconstitution after alpha-beta-depleted transplantation in children. The TCRbeta library was prepared with unique molecular identifiers. From the PCR reads, TCRdb called clonotypes with MiXCR, one entry per CDR3 protein. The sample contains about 640,000 distinct CDR3 sequences, 16% of which appear only once. The sequenced sample was PBMCs from the stem cell graft donor, obtained from the stem cell graft. This TCR was sampled from a human donor who donated a stem cell graft to a child with acute myeloid leukemia.

As DNA, the CDR3 is TGCAGTGCTAGCACACGGGGGGATTCACCCCTCCACTTT. Translating it yields CSASTRGDSPLHF. V is TRBV20-1 and J is TRBJ1-6, with D perhaps matching TRBD1 (5 bases). The length of the CDR3 is 13 residues. The germline V and J ends were trimmed by 3 bases and 8 bases, with 11 bases remaining between them. The germline V gene encodes CDR1 DFQATT and CDR2 SNEGSKA (reference sequence).